Shown below are 17 T cell receptor beta chains from a single sample sequenced in a study of response to subunit inactivated influenza vaccine. Using its own MiXCR run on the RT-PCR reads, TCRdb lists one record per CDR3 protein. The sample has roughly 790,000 distinct CDR3 sequences; around 20% are singletons. The sample in question was PBMCs from blood, obtained roughly 5 days after vaccination. The receptors originated from a man between 50 and 59 years old who received an inactivated influenza vaccine.

This clonotype is a singleton in its sample. This rearrangement joins TRBV7-6 to TRBJ1-5, with 9 bases matching TRBD1. The CDR3 runs 16 residues. Germline values: CDR1 SGHVS, CDR2 FNYEAQ. The V and J ends lost 5 bases and 2 bases, in that order; junction bases with no gene match: 7. This CDR3 reads CASSRDRGTGNQPQHF. In nucleotides, the CDR3 is TGTGCCAGCAGCCGAGACAGGGGGACGGGCAATCAGCCCCAGCATTTT.

The chain links TRBV24-1 to TRBJ2-7; D may be TRBD2 (7 bases). The V gene's germline CDR1 is KGHDR and CDR2 SFDVKD. V lost 1 base and J 5 bases, leaving 14 bases between the germline ends. This CDR3 region has 15 residues. The CDR3 DNA reads TGTGCCACCAGTGATTTCGGGCAGGGGAGGGACGAGCAGTACTTC. It specifies CATSDFGQGRDEQYF.

A few counts support this clonotype. This chain connects TRBV12-3 or TRBV12-4 to TRBJ2-7; D is perhaps TRBD1 or TRBD2 (5 bases each). The CDR3 runs 15 residues. Between the trimmed V and J ends, which lost 3 bases and 0 bases, there was a span of 12 bases. In DNA, the CDR3 is TGTGCCAGCAGTTTGGTGGCCGGGGCCTCCTACGAGCAGTACTTC. Protein: CASSLVAGASYEQYF.

The CDR3 sequence: CASSQDGDEQYF. CDR3 DNA: TGCGCCAGCAGCCAAGACGGAGACGAGCAGTACTTC. V and J are TRBV4-1 and TRBJ2-7; D uncertain. CDR3 length: 12 amino acids. The V gene lost 0 bases and the J gene lost 5 bases, with 5 bases spanning the gap. Germline CDR1 is MGHRA and CDR2 is YSYEKL.

This clonotype was picked up many times. This chain uses TRBV20-1 with TRBJ1-5; 8 bases are shared with TRBD1. The CDR3 length is 15 residues. Germline CDR1 is DFQATT and CDR2 is SNEGSKA (reference sequence). V shed 5 bases and J 5 bases; nucleotides not matched to a gene: 11. The CDR3 loop reads CSAAETGGRDQPQHF. CDR3 nucleotides: TGCAGTGCTGCGGAAACAGGGGGACGTGATCAGCCCCAGCATTTT.

This clonotype was found a few times. The chain joins TRBV29-1 to TRBJ2-2; D remains ambiguous. V was clipped by 4 bases and J by 1 base, with 10 bases between them. This CDR3 region has 14 residues. The germline gives CDR1 SQVTM, CDR2 ANQGSEA. CDR3 protein: CSVVGPGNTGELFF. The CDR3 nucleotides are TGCAGCGTTGTAGGTCCAGGGAACACCGGGGAGCTGTTTTTT.

This clonotype was seen a few times. The chain is built from TRBV20-1 and TRBJ2-1; unclear D gene. The germline V gene has CDR1 DFQATT and CDR2 SNEGSKA (reference sequence). V lost 0 bases and J 6 bases, leaving 6 bases between the germline ends. This CDR3 contains 12 residues. The CDR3 is CSAREAINEQFF. The CDR3 nucleotides read TGCAGTGCTAGAGAGGCGATCAATGAGCAGTTCTTC.

The CDR3 region is CATSRDRAGVQPQHF. The CDR3 DNA reads as TGTGCCACCAGCAGAGATCGGGCAGGCGTTCAGCCCCAGCATTTT. This chain links TRBV15 with TRBJ1-5; D unresolved. The V gene's germline CDR1 is LNHNV and CDR2 YYDKDF (reference sequence). The CDR3 spans 15 residues. Trimming took 0 bases from V and 6 from J, leaving 12 bases between them.

This clonotype was seen a handful of times. The V and J genes are TRBV7-2 and TRBJ1-6, with 7 positions matching TRBD1. The ends lost 5 bases at V and 10 bases at J; junction bases unmatched: 17. Germline CDR1 reads SGHTA; CDR2 reads FQGNSA. The CDR3 extends over 17 amino acids. This CDR3 is CASSLSGTALSGSPLHF. In DNA, the CDR3 is TGTGCCAGCAGCCTATCCGGGACAGCGCTATCAGGCTCACCCCTCCACTTT.

V gene TRBV5-6 combines with J gene TRBJ2-5; TRBD1 is a possible D gene (6 bases). CDR1 is SGHDT, CDR2 YYEEEE, per germline. V was trimmed by 5 bases and J by 3 bases, leaving 20 bases between them. The CDR3 runs to 16 residues. The CDR3 region is CASRSLGLSGEETQYF. The CDR3 nucleotides are TGTGCCAGCAGGAGCTTGGGTCTGTCAGGGGAAGAGACCCAGTACTTC. Supplemented by reference TRBV5-6 and TRBJ2-5, the full variable domain reads DAGVTQSPTHLIKTRGQQVTLRCSPKSGHDTVSWYQQALGQGPQFIFQYYEEEERQRGNFPDRFSGHQFPNYSSELNVNALLLGDSALYLCASRSLGLSGEETQYFGPGTRLLVL.

V and J are TRBV28 and TRBJ2-7; D is undetermined. Germline CDR1 MDHEN, CDR2 SYDVKM. The CDR3 contains 13 residues. With 3 bases removed from V and 2 bases from J, the gap between germline ends came to 8 bases. The CDR3 bases are TGTGCCAGCAGTTTCATAGTGACCTACGAGCAGTACTTC. It is translated as CASSFIVTYEQYF. The variable domain in full, with the rest retrieved from reference TRBV28 and TRBJ2-7, is DVKVTQSSRYLVKRTGEKVFLECVQDMDHENMFWYRQDPGLGLRLIYFSYDVKMKEKGDIPEGYSVSREKKERFSLILESASTNQTSMYLCASSFIVTYEQYFGPGTRLTVT.

This chain uses TRBV5-5 with TRBJ1-5; 9 nucleotides align to TRBD1. CDR3 length equals 16 residues. The V and J ends lost 3 bases and 6 bases, in that order; junction bases with no gene match: 10. CDR1 and CDR2 (germline): SGHKS, YYEKEE (reference sequence). The CDR3 protein is CASSWITGGGGQPQHF. The CDR3 DNA is TGTGCCAGCAGCTGGATTACAGGGGGCGGAGGTCAGCCCCAGCATTTT.

The chain employs TRBV12-3 or TRBV12-4 and TRBJ2-3; TRBD1 might be the D (5 bases). Trimming removed 6 bases at V and 7 bases at J, with 14 bases between. There are 13 residues in the CDR3. The DNA of the CDR3 is TGTGCCAGCAGCACCGAAACAGGATATACGCAGTATTTT. Translated: CASSTETGYTQYF.

This clonotype was seen a few times. This chain connects TRBV29-1 to TRBJ1-2; D remains ambiguous. The CDR3 consists of 12 residues. The V gene's germline CDR1 is SQVTM and CDR2 ANQGSEA. V lost 1 base, J lost 7 bases, and 10 bases lay in between. CDR3 amino acids: CSVEVGRRGYTF. Here the CDR3 DNA reads TGCAGCGTTGAAGTAGGTCGGCGTGGCTACACCTTC.

The J gene is TRBJ2-3, the V gene TRBV10-3; 9 bases map to TRBD1. With V trimmed by 1 base and J by 2 bases, 10 bases remained unmatched. CDR1 ENHRY and CDR2 SYGVKD come from the germline V gene. The CDR3 is 18 residues long. The CDR3 region has the DNA TGTGCCATCAGTGAGTTGGCGGGACAGGGACGACTCACAGATACGCAGTATTTT. Encoded protein: CAISELAGQGRLTDTQYF.

The J gene is TRBJ1-5, the V gene TRBV18; no clear D gene. CDR1 and CDR2 (germline): KGHSH, LQKENI. The CDR3 spans 13 residues. The V end was cut by 3 bases, the J end by 3 bases, with 6 bases between. Here the CDR3 DNA reads TGTGCCAGCTCACCCTCGCTCAATCAGCCCCAGCATTTT. Encoded protein: CASSPSLNQPQHF. Drawing the rest from reference TRBV18 and TRBJ1-5, the complete variable domain is NAGVMQNPRHLVRRRGQEARLRCSPMKGHSHVYWYRQLPEEGLKFMVYLQKENIIDESGMPKERFSAEFPKEGPSILRIQQVVRGDSAAYFCASSPSLNQPQHFGDGTRLSIL.

This clonotype showed up just a few times. This chain joins TRBV5-5 and TRBJ1-2; D remains ambiguous. CDR1 and CDR2 from the germline V gene are SGHKS and YYEKEE (reference sequence). V gave up 4 bases and J gave up 0 bases, with 16 bases separating them. This CDR3 has 16 residues. The CDR3: CASSPSPTTSNYGYTF. In nucleotides, the CDR3 is TGTGCCAGCAGCCCCTCCCCCACGACATCTAACTATGGCTACACCTTC.